These T cell receptor beta chains were read from a single sample in a study of regulatory T cells in long-lasting Graves disease. TCRdb reanalysed the multiplex PCR reads using MiXCR and keeps one entry per CDR3 protein. Found here are more than 300,000 distinct CDR3 sequences, 20% of them singletons; the top ten hold roughly 29%. The source material was peripheral blood mononuclear cells (PBMCs), sampled when the disease was refractory, from a patient treated with antithyroid drugs. These receptor sequences come from a female donor with Graves disease. CDR3s include the opening cysteine and the closing phenylalanine or tryptophan. D genes are given only for firm matches. Clone size, where shown, is once, few, many, or a class for clones that have expanded.

d_gene: TRBD1
j_gene: TRBJ2-7
abundance: few
v_gene: TRBV4-1
CDR3nt: TGCGCCAGCAGCCAAGTGGCATCAGGGCAGGGGGCCTACGAGCAGTACTTC
CDR3aa: CASSQVASGQGAYEQYF

d_gene: -
j_gene: TRBJ1-6
abundance: many
v_gene: TRBV20-1
CDR3nt: TGCAGTGCTAGTCGGGTTAATTCACCCCTCCACTTT
CDR3aa: CSASRVNSPLHF

d_gene: -
j_gene: TRBJ1-1
abundance: -
v_gene: TRBV28
CDR3nt: TGTGCCAGCAGTTTTAAAGGAGGGGCCGCGAACACTGAAGCTTTCTTT
CDR3aa: CASSFKGGAANTEAFF

d_gene: TRBD1
j_gene: TRBJ1-6
abundance: many
v_gene: TRBV12-5
CDR3nt: TGTGCTAGTGGTTTGGACAGGGGATCACCCCTCCACTTT
CDR3aa: CASGLDRGSPLHF

d_gene: TRBD1
j_gene: TRBJ1-1
abundance: few
v_gene: TRBV18
CDR3nt: TGTGCCAGCTCCAACAGGGGGGCGAACACTGAAGCTTTCTTT
CDR3aa: CASSNRGANTEAFF

d_gene: -
j_gene: TRBJ2-7
abundance: -
v_gene: TRBV20-1
CDR3nt: TGCAGTGCTAGATTACAGACTGGGGGCTCCTACGAGCAGTACTTC
CDR3aa: CSARLQTGGSYEQYF

d_gene: -
j_gene: TRBJ2-3
abundance: -
v_gene: TRBV20-1
CDR3nt: TGCAGTGCCGACAGTAGCACAGATACGCAGTATTTT
CDR3aa: CSADSSTDTQYF

d_gene: -
j_gene: TRBJ1-2
abundance: few
v_gene: TRBV20-1
CDR3nt: TGCAGTGCGCTTACAGGGAATGACTATAGCTACACCTTC
CDR3aa: CSALTGNDYSYTF

d_gene: -
j_gene: TRBJ1-2
abundance: many
v_gene: TRBV10-3
CDR3nt: TGTGCCATCAGCCGGGACGGAAACTATGGCTACACCTTC
CDR3aa: CAISRDGNYGYTF

d_gene: -
j_gene: TRBJ1-2
abundance: few
v_gene: TRBV12-3/TRBV12-4
CDR3nt: TGTGCCAGCAGTTTTAGAGGGTTGGAGGGTGGCTACACCTTC
CDR3aa: CASSFRGLEGGYTF

d_gene: TRBD2
j_gene: TRBJ2-7
abundance: few
v_gene: TRBV27
CDR3nt: TGTGCAAGCTGGACTAGCAGTATCTACGAGCAGTACTTC
CDR3aa: CASWTSSIYEQYF

d_gene: -
j_gene: TRBJ1-2
abundance: few
v_gene: TRBV24-1
CDR3nt: TGTGCCACCAGTGGTTGGAGGGGGTCTTATGGCTACACCTTC
CDR3aa: CATSGWRGSYGYTF

d_gene: TRBD1
j_gene: TRBJ2-3
abundance: many
v_gene: TRBV6-5
CDR3nt: TGTGCCAGCAGTTCCGACAGGGCCACAGATACGCAGTATTTT
CDR3aa: CASSSDRATDTQYF

d_gene: -
j_gene: TRBJ2-2
abundance: many
v_gene: TRBV24-1
CDR3nt: TGTGCCACCAGTAAGGACGGGACTTCGGGGGAGCTGTTTTTT
CDR3aa: CATSKDGTSGELFF

d_gene: -
j_gene: TRBJ2-5
abundance: many
v_gene: TRBV3-1
CDR3nt: TGTGCCAGCAGCCAACCTCCCAAGATCTCCCAGTACTTC
CDR3aa: CASSQPPKISQYF

d_gene: -
j_gene: TRBJ1-3
abundance: -
v_gene: TRBV4-3
CDR3nt: TGCGCCAGCAGCAACCAACCCGGCATACCTGGAAACACCATATATTTT
CDR3aa: CASSNQPGIPGNTIYF

d_gene: -
j_gene: TRBJ2-5
abundance: many
v_gene: TRBV28
CDR3nt: TGTGCCAGCAATGGGGAACCCCAAGAGACCCAGTACTTC
CDR3aa: CASNGEPQETQYF

d_gene: TRBD1
j_gene: TRBJ1-1
abundance: few
v_gene: TRBV20-1
CDR3nt: TGCAGTGCTAGATCCATAGACAGGGCGAACACTGAAGCTTTCTTT
CDR3aa: CSARSIDRANTEAFF

d_gene: -
j_gene: TRBJ1-5
abundance: many
v_gene: TRBV3-1
CDR3nt: TGTGCCAGCAGACAGGGTTCCCAGCCCCAGCATTTT
CDR3aa: CASRQGSQPQHF

d_gene: -
j_gene: TRBJ2-5
abundance: many
v_gene: TRBV7-2
CDR3nt: TGTGCCAGCAGCACAGCCGGGGTTGAAATAGAGACCCAGTACTTC
CDR3aa: CASSTAGVEIETQYF

d_gene: TRBD1
j_gene: TRBJ1-5
abundance: many
v_gene: TRBV19
CDR3nt: TGTGCCAGTAGTACGGACAGGGTCCAGCCCCAGCATTTT
CDR3aa: CASSTDRVQPQHF

d_gene: TRBD1
j_gene: TRBJ1-2
abundance: few
v_gene: TRBV28
CDR3nt: TGTGCCAGCAGTTTGCAGGGGGTGGCTAACTATGGCTACACCTTC
CDR3aa: CASSLQGVANYGYTF

d_gene: -
j_gene: TRBJ1-1
abundance: many
v_gene: TRBV18
CDR3nt: TGTGCCAGCTCACCACCTTGGACACACACTGAAGCTTTCTTT
CDR3aa: CASSPPWTHTEAFF

d_gene: -
j_gene: TRBJ2-4
abundance: many
v_gene: TRBV11-2
CDR3nt: TGTGCCAGCAGCTTAGCGGCCCCTAACATTCAGTACTTC
CDR3aa: CASSLAAPNIQYF

d_gene: -
j_gene: TRBJ1-1
abundance: few
v_gene: TRBV19
CDR3nt: TGTGCCAGTAGTATTGGGGATCTTGAAGCTTTCTTT
CDR3aa: CASSIGDLEAFF

d_gene: -
j_gene: TRBJ1-3
abundance: -
v_gene: TRBV18
CDR3nt: TGTGCCAGCTCACTATCGGACAGAGACTCTGGAAACACCATATATTTT
CDR3aa: CASSLSDRDSGNTIYF

d_gene: TRBD1
j_gene: TRBJ2-5
abundance: few
v_gene: TRBV25-1
CDR3nt: TGTGCCAGCAGTGAAGGTTGGGGACAGGGGGGGGGAGAGACCCAGTACTTC
CDR3aa: CASSEGWGQGGGETQYF

d_gene: -
j_gene: TRBJ2-7
abundance: many
v_gene: TRBV7-8
CDR3nt: TGTGCCAGCAGCTCGAGTAACAACTCGGACTACGAGCAGTACTTC
CDR3aa: CASSSSNNSDYEQYF

d_gene: -
j_gene: TRBJ1-6
abundance: few
v_gene: TRBV9
CDR3nt: TGTGCCAGCAGCGTAGATCCCCAGGGAGGGAATTCACCCCTCCACTTT
CDR3aa: CASSVDPQGGNSPLHF

d_gene: -
j_gene: TRBJ2-2
abundance: many
v_gene: TRBV27
CDR3nt: TGTGCCAGCACTCCGGGGGCGTTACCGAACACCGGGGAGCTGTTTTTT
CDR3aa: CASTPGALPNTGELFF

d_gene: -
j_gene: TRBJ1-5
abundance: many
v_gene: TRBV3-1
CDR3nt: TGTGCCAGCAGCCAAGATGGACGGCAGCCCCAGCATTTT
CDR3aa: CASSQDGRQPQHF

d_gene: -
j_gene: TRBJ2-1
abundance: -
v_gene: TRBV7-8
CDR3nt: TGTGCCAGCAACTTAGCGGCTCACAGCGCCTACAATGAGCAGTTCTTC
CDR3aa: CASNLAAHSAYNEQFF

d_gene: -
j_gene: TRBJ1-5
abundance: many
v_gene: TRBV28
CDR3nt: TGTGCCAGCAGGCAGAGGAGGATCGGGATCAATCAGCCCCAGCATTTT
CDR3aa: CASRQRRIGINQPQHF

d_gene: -
j_gene: TRBJ2-5
abundance: many
v_gene: TRBV12-3/TRBV12-4
CDR3nt: TGTGCCAGCAGTTTAGGGTCCTACCCGAGTATGAAGACCCAGTACTTC
CDR3aa: CASSLGSYPSMKTQYF

d_gene: -
j_gene: TRBJ1-2
abundance: many
v_gene: TRBV6-1
CDR3nt: TGTGCCAGCAGCTCTACCGGAGGACACAACTATGGCTACACCTTC
CDR3aa: CASSSTGGHNYGYTF

d_gene: -
j_gene: TRBJ1-6
abundance: many
v_gene: TRBV12-3/TRBV12-4
CDR3nt: TGTGCCAGCAGTTTAACGGGGGGCGCCGATTCACCCCTCCACTTT
CDR3aa: CASSLTGGADSPLHF

d_gene: TRBD1
j_gene: TRBJ2-5
abundance: many
v_gene: TRBV6-1
CDR3nt: TGTGCCAGCAGAAATGGACAGGGACGGGGAGAGACCCAGTACTTC
CDR3aa: CASRNGQGRGETQYF

d_gene: -
j_gene: TRBJ2-5
abundance: many
v_gene: TRBV5-5
CDR3nt: TGTGCCAGCAGCTTGGGGACAATTTACAGGGAGACCCAGTACTTC
CDR3aa: CASSLGTIYRETQYF

d_gene: -
j_gene: TRBJ2-7
abundance: many
v_gene: TRBV24-1
CDR3nt: TGTGCCACCAGTGACCCTCGACTGAACTACGAGCAGTACTTC
CDR3aa: CATSDPRLNYEQYF

d_gene: TRBD1
j_gene: TRBJ1-2
abundance: many
v_gene: TRBV5-5
CDR3nt: TGTGCCAGCAGCTTGGAGGGACAGCTTGGCTACACCTTC
CDR3aa: CASSLEGQLGYTF

d_gene: -
j_gene: TRBJ2-3
abundance: -
v_gene: TRBV10-1
CDR3nt: TGCGCCAGCAGTGAACAAGATCCAGATACGCAGTATTTT
CDR3aa: CASSEQDPDTQYF

d_gene: -
j_gene: TRBJ2-7
abundance: few
v_gene: TRBV7-9
CDR3nt: TGTGCCAGCAGCTCGGGACTCGGTAAAGTCTACGAGCAGTACTTC
CDR3aa: CASSSGLGKVYEQYF

d_gene: TRBD1
j_gene: TRBJ2-4
abundance: many
v_gene: TRBV28
CDR3nt: TGTGCCAGCAGTGATCCGGGACAGGGGAGAAACATTCAGTACTTC
CDR3aa: CASSDPGQGRNIQYF

d_gene: -
j_gene: TRBJ2-7
abundance: many
v_gene: TRBV6-1
CDR3nt: TGTGCCAGCGGGGACGGAGGGTCCTACGAGCAGTACTTC
CDR3aa: CASGDGGSYEQYF

d_gene: TRBD1
j_gene: TRBJ1-5
abundance: -
v_gene: TRBV19
CDR3nt: TGTGCCAGTACCCCAGGGGACAGATCGGTCACTCAGCCCCAGCATTTT
CDR3aa: CASTPGDRSVTQPQHF

d_gene: TRBD1
j_gene: TRBJ1-1
abundance: many
v_gene: TRBV11-3
CDR3nt: TGTGCCAGCAGCTATCCCGGGACAGGGGCCCCTTTGAACACTGAAGCTTTCTTT
CDR3aa: CASSYPGTGAPLNTEAFF

d_gene: -
j_gene: TRBJ2-7
abundance: -
v_gene: TRBV6-2/TRBV6-3
CDR3nt: TGTGCCAGCAGTCCTCGCTCCTACGAGCAGTACTTC
CDR3aa: CASSPRSYEQYF

d_gene: -
j_gene: TRBJ1-3
abundance: -
v_gene: TRBV6-6
CDR3nt: TGTGCCAGCAGTTACTCGGGAGATCGCTCTGGAAACACCATATATTTT
CDR3aa: CASSYSGDRSGNTIYF

d_gene: -
j_gene: TRBJ2-4
abundance: -
v_gene: TRBV6-2/TRBV6-3
CDR3nt: TGTGCCAGCAGTTACTCAGGGGCCAAAAACATTCAGTACTTC
CDR3aa: CASSYSGAKNIQYF

d_gene: TRBD2
j_gene: TRBJ2-7
abundance: -
v_gene: TRBV28
CDR3nt: TGTGCCAGCGAGGGACTAGCGGGAGGCCTCTACGAGCGGTACTTC
CDR3aa: CASEGLAGGLYERYF

d_gene: TRBD2
j_gene: TRBJ2-7
abundance: few
v_gene: TRBV10-3
CDR3nt: TGTGCCATCAGTGAGGCGGGAGGGTACGAGCAGTACTTC
CDR3aa: CAISEAGGYEQYF